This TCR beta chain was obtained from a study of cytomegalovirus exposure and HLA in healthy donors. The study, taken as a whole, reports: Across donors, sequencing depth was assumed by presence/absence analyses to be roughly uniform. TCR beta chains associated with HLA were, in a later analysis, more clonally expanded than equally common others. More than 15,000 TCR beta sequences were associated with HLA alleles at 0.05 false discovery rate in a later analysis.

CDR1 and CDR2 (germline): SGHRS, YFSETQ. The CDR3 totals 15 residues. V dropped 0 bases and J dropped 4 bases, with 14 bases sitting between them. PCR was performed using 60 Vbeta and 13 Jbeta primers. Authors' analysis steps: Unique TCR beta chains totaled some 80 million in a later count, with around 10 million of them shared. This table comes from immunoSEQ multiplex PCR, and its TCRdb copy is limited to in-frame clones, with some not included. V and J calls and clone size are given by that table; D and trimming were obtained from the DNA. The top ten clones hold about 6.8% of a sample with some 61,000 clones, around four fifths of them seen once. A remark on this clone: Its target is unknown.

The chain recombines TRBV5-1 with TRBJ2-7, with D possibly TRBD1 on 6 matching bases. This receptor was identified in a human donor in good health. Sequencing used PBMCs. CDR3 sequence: CASSLEQGPFYEQYF. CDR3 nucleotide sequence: TGCGCCAGCAGCTTGGAACAGGGCCCTTTTTACGAGCAGTACTTC.